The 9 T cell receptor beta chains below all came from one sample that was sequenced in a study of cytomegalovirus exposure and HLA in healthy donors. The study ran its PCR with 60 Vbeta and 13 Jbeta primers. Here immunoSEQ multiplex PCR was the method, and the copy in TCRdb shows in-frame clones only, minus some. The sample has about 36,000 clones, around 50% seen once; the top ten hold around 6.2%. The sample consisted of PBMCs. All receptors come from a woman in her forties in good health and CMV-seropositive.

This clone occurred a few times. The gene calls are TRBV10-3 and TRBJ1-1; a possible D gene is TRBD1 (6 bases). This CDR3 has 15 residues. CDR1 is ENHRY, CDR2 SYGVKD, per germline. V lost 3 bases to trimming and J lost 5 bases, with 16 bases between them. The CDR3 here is CAISDRGGEDTEAFF. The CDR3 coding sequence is TGTGCCATCAGTGACAGGGGAGGGGAGGATACTGAAGCTTTCTTT.

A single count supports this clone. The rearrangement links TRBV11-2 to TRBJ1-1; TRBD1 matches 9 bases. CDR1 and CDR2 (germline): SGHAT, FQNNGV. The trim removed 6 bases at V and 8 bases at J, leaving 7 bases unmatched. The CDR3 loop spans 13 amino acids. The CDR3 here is CASSWDRVREAFF. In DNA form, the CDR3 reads TGTGCCAGCAGTTGGGACAGGGTACGAGAAGCTTTCTTT. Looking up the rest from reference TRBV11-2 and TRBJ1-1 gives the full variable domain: EAGVAQSPRYKIIEKRQSVAFWCNPISGHATLYWYQQILGQGPKLLIQFQNNGVVDDSQLPKDRFSAERLKGVDSTLKIQPAKLEDSAVYLCASSWDRVREAFFGQGTRLTVV.

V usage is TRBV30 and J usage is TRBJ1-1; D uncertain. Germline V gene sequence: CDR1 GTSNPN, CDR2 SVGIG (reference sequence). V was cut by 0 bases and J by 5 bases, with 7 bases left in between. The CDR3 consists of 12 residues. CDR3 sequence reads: CAWSVDGTEAFF. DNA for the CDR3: TGTGCCTGGAGTGTCGACGGGACTGAAGCTTTCTTT. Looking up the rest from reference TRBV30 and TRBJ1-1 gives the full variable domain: SQTIHQWPATLVQPVGSPLSLECTVEGTSNPNLYWYRQAAGRGLQLLFYSVGIGQISSEVPQNLSASRPQDRQFILSSKKLLLSDSGFYLCAWSVDGTEAFFGQGTRLTVV.

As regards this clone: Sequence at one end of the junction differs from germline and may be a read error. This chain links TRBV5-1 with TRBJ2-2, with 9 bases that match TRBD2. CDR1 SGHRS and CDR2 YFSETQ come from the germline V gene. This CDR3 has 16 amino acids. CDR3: CASSLERGANTGEPFF. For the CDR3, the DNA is TGCGCCAGCAGCTTGGAGCGGGGGGCCAACACCGGGGAGCCGTTTTTT.

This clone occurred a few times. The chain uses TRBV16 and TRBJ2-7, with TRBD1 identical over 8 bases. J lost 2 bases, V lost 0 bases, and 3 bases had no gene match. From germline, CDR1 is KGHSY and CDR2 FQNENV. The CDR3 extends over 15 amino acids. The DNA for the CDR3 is TGTGCCAGCAGCCAATCCGGACAGGGCACCTACGAGCAGTACTTC. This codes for CASSQSGQGTYEQYF.

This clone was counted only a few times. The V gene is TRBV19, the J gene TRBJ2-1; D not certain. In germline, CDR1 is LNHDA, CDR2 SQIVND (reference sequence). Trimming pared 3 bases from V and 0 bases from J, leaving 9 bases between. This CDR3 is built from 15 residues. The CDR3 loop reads CASSMWQSSYNEQFF. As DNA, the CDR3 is TGTGCCAGTAGTATGTGGCAGTCCTCCTACAATGAGCAGTTCTTC.

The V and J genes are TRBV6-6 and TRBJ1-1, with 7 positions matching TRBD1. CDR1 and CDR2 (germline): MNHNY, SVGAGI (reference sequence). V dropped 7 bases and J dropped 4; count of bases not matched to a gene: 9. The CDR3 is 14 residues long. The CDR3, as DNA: TGTGCCAGCAATTTACAGGGGCGGGCCACTGAAGCTTTCTTT. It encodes CASNLQGRATEAFF.

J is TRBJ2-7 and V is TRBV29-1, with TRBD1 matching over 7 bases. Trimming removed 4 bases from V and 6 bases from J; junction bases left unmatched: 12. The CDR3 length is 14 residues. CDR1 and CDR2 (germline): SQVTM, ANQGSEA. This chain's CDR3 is CSVALDSAGGEQYF. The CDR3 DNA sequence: TGCAGCGTTGCCTTGGACAGCGCAGGGGGCGAGCAGTACTTC.

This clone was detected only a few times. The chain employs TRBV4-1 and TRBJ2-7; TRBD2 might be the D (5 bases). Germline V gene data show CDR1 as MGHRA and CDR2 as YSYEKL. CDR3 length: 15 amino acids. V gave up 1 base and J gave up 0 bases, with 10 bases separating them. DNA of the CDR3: TGCGCCAGCAGCCAAGCGGGGTTAACCTCCTACGAGCAGTACTTC. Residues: CASSQAGLTSYEQYF.